These 12 T cell receptor beta chains were all obtained from the same sample, sequenced in a study of patients and donors after allogeneic stem cell transplantation. TCRdb itself ran the RT-PCR reads through MiXCR, one entry per CDR3 protein. The top ten clones hold approximately 26% of a sample with 65,000 to 80,000 distinct CDR3 sequences, 26% of them seen once. The source material was blood, either unsorted or a sorted T cell fraction (not recorded which). These receptors were collected from a human donor who was either an allogeneic HSCT recipient or a stem cell or donor lymphocyte infusion donor (not recorded which). It is not recorded whose cells these are; they may come from a transplant donor.

This clonotype turned up a few times. The chain employs TRBV20-1 and TRBJ1-2, with D maybe TRBD1 (5 bases). The V gene lost 1 base and the J gene lost 0 bases, with 30 bases spanning the gap. The germline CDR1 and CDR2 sequences are DFQATT and SNEGSKA (reference sequence). The CDR3 loop spans 21 amino acids. CDR3 nucleotide sequence: TGCAGTGCTAGAGCTCCCCTCGCGAAGAGTAGAATCGGGGGAGCTAACTATGGCTACACCTTC. Translation gives CSARAPLAKSRIGGANYGYTF.

This clonotype was detected only a few times. V is TRBV20-1 and J is TRBJ1-5; 9 bases are shared with TRBD1. Germline trimming cut 5 bases from V and 2 bases from J; bases unmatched to any gene: 4. This CDR3 comprises 14 residues. Germline CDR1 reads DFQATT; CDR2 reads SNEGSKA (reference sequence). The CDR3 DNA sequence: TGCAGTGCTCTCGACAGGGGGGGCAATCAGCCCCAGCATTTT. It yields the protein CSALDRGGNQPQHF.

The CDR3 sequence is CSARDPRTDSYEQYF. CDR3 nucleotides: TGCAGTGCTAGAGATCCTAGGACCGATTCCTACGAGCAGTACTTC. The chain combines TRBV20-1 with TRBJ2-7; D is ambiguous. CDR1 DFQATT and CDR2 SNEGSKA come from the germline V gene (reference sequence). Trimming cost V 0 bases and J 1 base, with 13 bases left between them. CDR3 length equals 15 residues.

This clonotype has only a few counts. This chain joins TRBV5-1 and TRBJ1-2, with 7 bases lining up with TRBD1. The CDR3 has 14 residues. Germline V lookup: CDR1 SGHRS, CDR2 YFSETQ. V gave up 4 bases and J gave up 5 bases; unmatched junction bases: 8. The CDR3: CASSRDRIPYGYTF. The CDR3 nucleotides are TGCGCCAGCAGCCGGGACAGAATTCCGTATGGCTACACCTTC. Full variable domain (remainder filled in from reference TRBV5-1 and TRBJ1-2): KAGVTQTPRYLIKTRGQQVTLSCSPISGHRSVSWYQQTPGQGLQFLFEYFSETQRNKGNFPGRFSGRQFSNSRSEMNVSTLELGDSALYLCASSRDRIPYGYTFGSGTRLTVV.

This clonotype was detected a few times. Written as DNA, the CDR3 is TGTGCCATCGGGAAAGCGGATAACACAGATACGCAGTATTTT. Amino acid sequence: CAIGKADNTDTQYF. V usage is TRBV10-3 and J usage is TRBJ2-3; a weak D match, TRBD2 (5 bases). This CDR3 is built from 14 residues. V dropped 8 bases and J dropped 2 bases, with 14 bases sitting between them. Per germline, CDR1 ENHRY and CDR2 SYGVKD.

This chain uses TRBV12-3 or TRBV12-4 with TRBJ1-5; 11 bases map to TRBD1. The junction had 8 bases not matched to a gene; V was cut back by 7 bases and J by 6 bases. The CDR3 sequence is 15 residues long. The chain's CDR3 is CASTTGTGGGQPQHF. The CDR3 bases are TGTGCCAGCACTACGGGGACAGGGGGAGGTCAGCCCCAGCATTTT.

This rearrangement joins TRBV5-1 to TRBJ2-3; 7 nucleotides agree with TRBD2. In germline, CDR1 is SGHRS, CDR2 YFSETQ. The CDR3 runs 15 residues. Losses at the gene ends were 6 bases for V and 4 bases for J; bases not matched to a gene: 11. The CDR3 loop reads CASTPPGRRADTQYF. The CDR3 bases are TGCGCCAGCACCCCTCCCGGGAGGAGGGCAGATACGCAGTATTTT.

This clonotype was counted between two and nine times. This chain connects TRBV18 to TRBJ2-7; 9 bases are a match to TRBD1. V shed 1 base, J shed 6 bases, and the junction held 1 base outside the gene matches. Looked up from germline, CDR1 is KGHSH and CDR2 is LQKENI. The CDR3 totals 13 residues. In nucleotides, the CDR3 is TGTGCCAGCTCACCACAGGACAGGGGCGAGCAGTACTTC. It encodes CASSPQDRGEQYF. The whole variable domain, remainder taken from reference TRBV18 and TRBJ2-7, is NAGVMQNPRHLVRRRGQEARLRCSPMKGHSHVYWYRQLPEEGLKFMVYLQKENIIDESGMPKERFSAEFPKEGPSILRIQQVVRGDSAAYFCASSPQDRGEQYFGPGTRLTVT.

The J gene is TRBJ1-1, the V gene TRBV6-5; D ambiguous. Germline-derived CDR1 and CDR2 are MNHEY and SVGAGI. This CDR3 spans 14 amino acids. V gave up 0 bases and J gave up 8 bases, with 13 bases separating them. The DNA for the CDR3 is TGTGCCAGCAGTTACTCCCCAGGCGGACGGGAAGCTTTCTTT. It is translated as CASSYSPGGREAFF.

This clonotype was detected only a few times. V usage is TRBV11-2 and J usage is TRBJ1-2, with D possibly matching TRBD1 (5 bases). Trimming took 5 bases from V and 4 from J, leaving 11 bases between them. CDR3 length: 13 residues. Germline V gene sequence: CDR1 SGHAT, CDR2 FQNNGV. CDR3 protein: CASSPLGPYGYTF. The CDR3 bases are TGTGCCAGCAGCCCCCTGGGACCCTATGGCTACACCTTC.

This chain joins TRBV4-2 and TRBJ2-5; 7 nucleotides align to TRBD1. The germline CDR1 and CDR2 sequences are LGHNA and YNFKEQ. CDR3 length equals 15 residues. Trimming removed 1 base from V and 2 bases from J; junction bases left unmatched: 4. The CDR3 reads CASSQACRGQETQYF. As DNA, the CDR3 is TGTGCCAGCAGCCAAGCCTGCAGGGGGCAAGAGACCCAGTACTTC.

In the case of this clonotype: The conserved final phenylalanine or tryptophan is absent from the CDR3, which likely points to a read error. The J gene is TRBJ1-2, the V gene TRBV27; maybe TRBD1 (6 bases). The CDR3 is 12 residues long. V was shortened by 5 bases and J by 5 bases, with 9 bases between the two germline ends. The germline V gene has CDR1 MNHEY and CDR2 SMNVEV (reference sequence). CDR3 region: CASSRGGYGYTL. The CDR3, as DNA: TGTGCCAGCAGTAGGGGGGGGTATGGCTACACCTTG.